The T cell receptor beta chain under discussion was sequenced for a study of T cell changes during pregnancy in multiple sclerosis. Assay used: immunoSEQ multiplex PCR; TCRdb lists only in-frame clones, some missing. The sample includes some 30,000 clones, roughly nine tenths of them seen just once. V lost 2 bases to trimming and J lost 10 bases, with 16 bases between them. CDR3 length: 14 amino acids. Germline lookup yields CDR1 SGHDT and CDR2 YYEEEE. The sample here was CD8+ T cells from peripheral blood mononuclear cells, taken in the second trimester of pregnancy. The rearrangement joins TRBV5-6 to TRBJ2-1; D perhaps matches TRBD1 (6 bases). The sequence came from a female donor in good health, enrolled as a control in a pregnancy study. The CDR3 bases are TGTGCCAGCAGCTTAGTTTCAAGGGGGTGGGAGCAGTTCTTC. Its translation: CASSLVSRGWEQFF.